One and the same sample provided the 10 T cell receptor beta chains below, sequenced in a study of shared clonotypes between healthy human individuals. The data were produced by immunoSEQ multiplex PCR, yet TCRdb's version contains in-frame clones alone and is incomplete. Of about 1 million clones listed, about 74% are singletons. Sequencing input: memory CD4+ T cells sorted from blood. Subset denoted: CD45RA-negative fraction. The receptors were gathered from a man aged 18 to 29 in good health.

The chain employs TRBV19 and TRBJ1-5, with D perhaps TRBD1 (5 bases). Between the trimmed V and J ends, which lost 5 bases and 0 bases, there was a span of 14 bases. There are 16 residues in the CDR3. Germline V lookup: CDR1 LNHDA, CDR2 SQIVND (reference sequence). Written as DNA, the CDR3 is TGTGCCAGTAGTCGGGCCGGGGGGTATAGCAATCAGCCCCAGCATTTT. Encoded protein: CASSRAGGYSNQPQHF.

This CDR3 reads CASSARPGTPNYGYTF. The CDR3 bases are TGTGCCAGCAGCGCCCGACCTGGGACGCCTAACTATGGCTACACCTTC. The rearrangement uses TRBV9 and TRBJ1-2, with D possibly TRBD1 on 5 matching bases. Trimming took off 3 bases at V and 0 bases at J, with 15 bases between the two ends. Germline CDR1 reads SGDLS; CDR2 reads YYNGEE. The CDR3 totals 16 residues.

About this clone: At one end the junction does not follow the germline gene, possibly because of a read error. This chain links TRBV6-6 with TRBJ1-1; D ambiguous. CDR1 MNHNY and CDR2 SVGAGI come from the germline V gene (reference sequence). The CDR3 sequence is 11 residues long. The CDR3 region is CAISEQLEAFF. The CDR3 DNA reads TGTGCCATCAGTGAACAGCTTGAAGCTTTCTTT.

V gene TRBV9 combines with J gene TRBJ1-2, with TRBD1 matching 8 bases. Germline CDR1 and CDR2: SGDLS and YYNGEE. With 3 bases clipped from V and 5 bases from J, the junction kept 3 bases outside the gene matches. CDR3 length equals 13 residues. This CDR3 is CASSADREYGYTF. The CDR3 bases are TGTGCCAGCAGCGCGGACAGGGAATATGGCTACACCTTC.

The V call is TRBV19, the J call TRBJ2-5; TRBD1 is a possible D gene (6 bases). The CDR3 runs to 15 residues. With 6 bases removed from V and 5 bases from J, the gap between germline ends came to 19 bases. CDR1 and CDR2 (germline): LNHDA, SQIVND (reference sequence). The CDR3, as DNA: TGTGCCAGTAGCGGACAGAGCGCCGCTTCGGAGACCCAGTACTTC. This translates into CASSGQSAASETQYF. The complete variable domain, with remaining parts taken from reference TRBV19 and TRBJ2-5, reads DGGITQSPKYLFRKEGQNVTLSCEQNLNHDAMYWYRQDPGQGLRLIYYSQIVNDFQKGDIAEGYSVSREKKESFPLTVTSAQKNPTAFYLCASSGQSAASETQYFGPGTRLLVL.

Worth noting for this clone: Other DNA sequences in this sample translate to the same CDR3. The rearrangement uses TRBV6-5 and TRBJ1-1; D not certain. The CDR3 totals 13 residues. The germline gives CDR1 MNHEY, CDR2 SVGAGI. With 3 bases removed from V and 4 bases from J, the gap between germline ends came to 9 bases. The CDR3 region has the DNA TGTGCCAGCAGTTATCCTGGCACCACTGAAGCTTTCTTT. Protein: CASSYPGTTEAFF.

The chain has TRBV6-6 and TRBJ2-1, with no clear D. Trimming pared 6 bases from V and 5 bases from J, leaving 5 bases between. This CDR3 has 11 residues. CDR1 is MNHNY, CDR2 SVGAGI, per germline (reference sequence). The CDR3 DNA reads as TGTGCCAGCAGCCGGGACAATGAGCAGTTCTTC. Its protein is CASSRDNEQFF.

The chain links TRBV6-5 to TRBJ2-3; possibly TRBD2 for D (5 bases). CDR3 size: 15 residues. Between the trimmed V and J ends, which lost 0 bases and 2 bases, there was a span of 9 bases. The germline V gene encodes CDR1 MNHEY and CDR2 SVGAGI. The CDR3 bases are TGTGCCAGCAGTTACTCCACAGACTACACAGATACGCAGTATTTT. Amino acid sequence: CASSYSTDYTDTQYF.

The rearrangement links TRBV5-1 to TRBJ1-1; D is undetermined. CDR1 is SGHRS and CDR2 is YFSETQ in the germline V gene. V lost 0 bases and J 0 bases, leaving 12 bases between the germline ends. CDR3 length: 16 residues. The CDR3 nucleotides read TGCGCCAGCAGCTTGGTTCGGGGATCCATGAACACTGAAGCTTTCTTT. The encoded protein is CASSLVRGSMNTEAFF.

The chain combines TRBV29-1 with TRBJ1-1; D gene unclear. This CDR3 region has 16 residues. V lost 0 bases and J 5 bases, leaving 19 bases between the germline ends. The V gene's germline CDR1 is SQVTM and CDR2 ANQGSEA. The CDR3 DNA is TGCAGCGTTGAAGATTTCATGGTGAGTAGAAGGACTGAAGCTTTCTTT. This sequence encodes CSVEDFMVSRRTEAFF.